These 21 T cell receptor beta chains originate from one sample sequenced in a study of T cell changes during pregnancy in multiple sclerosis. Generated by immunoSEQ multiplex PCR, the TCRdb table keeps only in-frame clones and is missing some. The data show tens of thousands of clones, more than 75% seen once. The sequenced sample was CD8+ T cells from peripheral blood mononuclear cells, obtained after pregnancy. The receptor set was obtained from a female donor in good health, enrolled as a control in a pregnancy study.

The chain has TRBV7-9 and TRBJ2-1, with D unclear. This CDR3 is 16 amino acids long. V was pared by 5 bases and J by 0 bases, with 14 bases between. Germline CDR1 is SEHNR and CDR2 is FQNEAQ (reference sequence). The CDR3 region is CASSRVIETSYNEQFF. The CDR3 DNA follows: TGTGCCAGCAGCCGAGTAATTGAAACCTCCTACAATGAGCAGTTCTTC. Complete variable domain (other parts from reference TRBV7-9 and TRBJ2-1): DTGVSQNPRHKITKRGQNVTFRCDPISEHNRLYWYRQTLGQGPEFLTYFQNEAQLEKSRLLSDRFSAERPKGSFSTLEIQRTEQGDSAMYLCASSRVIETSYNEQFFGPGTRLTVL.

The V and J genes are TRBV27 and TRBJ1-1, with unresolved D. Trimming cost V 4 bases and J 0 bases, with 9 bases left between them. CDR3 length: 14 amino acids. CDR1 and CDR2 from the germline V gene are MNHEY and SMNVEV (reference sequence). The CDR3 coding sequence is TGTGCCAGCAGTTGGAGGAAAATGAACACTGAAGCTTTCTTT. This encodes CASSWRKMNTEAFF.

The J gene is TRBJ2-7, the V gene TRBV4-1, with 8 bases fitting TRBD1. Germline V CDR1 and CDR2: MGHRA, YSYEKL. V dropped 4 bases and J dropped 0; count of bases not matched to a gene: 8. This CDR3 spans 16 amino acids. In DNA, the CDR3 is TGCGCCAGCAGCCCGGGGACAGGCGGAAGCTCCTACGAGCAGTACTTC. It is translated as CASSPGTGGSSYEQYF.

The chain joins TRBV12-5 to TRBJ2-1; the D gene is possibly TRBD1 (5 bases). The germline CDR1 and CDR2 sequences are LGHNT and FRNRAP. There are 12 residues in the CDR3. The V end lost 1 base, the J end lost 9 bases, and 7 bases lay between the germline ends. CDR3 in DNA: TGTGCTAGTGGTTTGGGAAGGGGTGAGCAGTTCTTC. Protein product: CASGLGRGEQFF.

This rearrangement joins TRBV5-4 to TRBJ1-1, with D perhaps TRBD1 (5 bases). This CDR3 has 15 residues. Per the germline V gene, CDR1 is SGHNT and CDR2 is YYREEE (reference sequence). Trimming left V 9 bases short and J 2 bases short, with 20 bases between. DNA for the CDR3: TGTGCCACCACCCCTCGACAGTCTGACAACACTGAAGCTTTCTTT. Translating gives CATTPRQSDNTEAFF. The full variable domain, in which reference TRBV5-4 and TRBJ1-1 provide the parts outside the CDR3, is ETGVTQSPTHLIKTRGQQVTLRCSSQSGHNTVSWYQQALGQGPQFIFQYYREEENGRGNFPPRFSGLQFPNYSSELNVNALELDDSALYLCATTPRQSDNTEAFFGQGTRLTVV.

V and J are TRBV5-6 and TRBJ1-5; D is ambiguous. The V end was cut by 4 bases, the J end by 2 bases, with 7 bases between. In germline, CDR1 is SGHDT, CDR2 YYEEEE. The CDR3 contains 13 residues. The CDR3 nucleotides are TGTGCCAGCAGCGGCGGTGGCAATCAGCCCCAGCATTTT. Translating it yields CASSGGGNQPQHF.

V is TRBV4-3 and J is TRBJ1-1, with 9 bases that match TRBD1. CDR1 and CDR2 (germline): LGHNA, YSLEER. The CDR3 totals 19 residues. Germline trimming cut 0 bases from V and 0 bases from J; bases unmatched to any gene: 11. CDR3 coding DNA: TGCGCCAGCAGCCAAGAAGATTTGGTCGGGACAGGGTTGAACACTGAAGCTTTCTTT. It translates to CASSQEDLVGTGLNTEAFF.

The J gene is TRBJ2-7, the V gene TRBV4-3, with TRBD1 identical over 7 bases. Germline V CDR1 and CDR2: LGHNA, YSLEER. This CDR3 region has 14 residues. The V gene end was trimmed by 1 base and the J gene end by 5 bases; junction bases not matched to a gene: 5. Here the CDR3 DNA reads TGCGCCAGCAGCCAAGCGCCGACAGGGAACGAGCAGTACTTC. This translates into CASSQAPTGNEQYF.

The V and J genes are TRBV4-3 and TRBJ1-2; maybe TRBD1 (6 bases). The CDR3 is made up of 16 amino acids. Trimming stripped 1 base from V and 4 bases from J, with 16 bases between. Germline CDR1 reads LGHNA; CDR2 reads YSLEER. The CDR3 coding sequence is TGCGCCAGCAGCCAAGGGGGACATACCGATTCCTATGGCTACACCTTC. Protein product: CASSQGGHTDSYGYTF.

V gene TRBV10-2 combines with J gene TRBJ2-5; 9 nucleotides match TRBD2. The CDR3 length is 16 residues. Germline trimming cut 0 bases from V and 1 base from J; bases unmatched to any gene: 3. The germline V gene has CDR1 WSHSY and CDR2 SAAADI. CDR3 in amino acids: CASSESASGIQETQYF. The CDR3 bases are TGCGCCAGCAGTGAGTCGGCTAGCGGGATCCAAGAGACCCAGTACTTC.

The chain uses TRBV4-3 and TRBJ2-7; TRBD2 is a possible D gene (6 bases). Germline V gene lookup returns CDR1 LGHNA and CDR2 YSLEER. V was shortened by 1 base and J by 2 bases, with 9 bases between the two germline ends. The CDR3 covers 14 residues. CDR3 DNA sequence: TGCGCCAGCAGCCAAGCGGGGGAAACCTACGAGCAGTACTTC. As protein: CASSQAGETYEQYF.

The chain employs TRBV5-4 and TRBJ2-2; the match to TRBD1 covers 11 bases. Per germline, CDR1 SGHNT and CDR2 YYREEE (reference sequence). Germline trimming cut 4 bases from V and 4 bases from J; bases unmatched to any gene: 3. The CDR3 runs to 15 residues. As DNA, the CDR3 is TGTGCCAGCAGCCCCGGGACAGGGGGCACCGGGGAGCTGTTTTTT. Its translation is CASSPGTGGTGELFF.

Here the CDR3 DNA reads TGTGCCAGCAGCCAGCCGGGGCAGGGGAGCTCCTACGAGCAGTACTTC. This codes for CASSQPGQGSSYEQYF. J is TRBJ2-7 and V is TRBV7-2; D may be TRBD1 (6 bases). Trimming removed 5 bases at V and 0 bases at J, with 17 bases between. Germline V lookup: CDR1 SGHTA, CDR2 FQGNSA. This CDR3 has 16 amino acids.

The gene calls are TRBV20-1 and TRBJ1-2; no firm D call. Trimming pared 3 bases from V and 4 bases from J, leaving 6 bases between. This CDR3 spans 11 amino acids. Germline CDR1 DFQATT, CDR2 SNEGSKA (reference sequence). CDR3 in DNA: TGCAGTGCTAGGACACCCTATGGCTACACCTTC. It encodes CSARTPYGYTF.

This chain uses TRBV9 with TRBJ1-5, with 8 bases matching TRBD1. The junction had 14 bases not matched to a gene; V was cut back by 3 bases and J by 0 bases. Germline V lookup: CDR1 SGDLS, CDR2 YYNGEE. The length of the CDR3 is 19 residues. CDR3 coding DNA: TGTGCCAGCAGCGGATTACAGGGGGAGGCCGGGAATAGCAATCAGCCCCAGCATTTT. Its translation is CASSGLQGEAGNSNQPQHF.

The CDR3 coding sequence is TGTGCCAGCTCAAACGGGCCGGCCAACAGGGACACTGAAGCTTTCTTT. Translation: CASSNGPANRDTEAFF. The chain combines TRBV18 with TRBJ1-1; D is possibly TRBD1 (6 bases). This CDR3 region has 16 residues. Per germline, CDR1 KGHSH and CDR2 LQKENI. V was clipped by 5 bases and J by 3 bases, with 19 bases between them. The complete variable domain, with remaining parts taken from reference TRBV18 and TRBJ1-1, reads NAGVMQNPRHLVRRRGQEARLRCSPMKGHSHVYWYRQLPEEGLKFMVYLQKENIIDESGMPKERFSAEFPKEGPSILRIQQVVRGDSAAYFCASSNGPANRDTEAFFGQGTRLTVV.

The CDR3 nucleotides are TGTGCCAGCAGCCCCGAGGGGCACAGGGGTCGGAATTCACCCCTCCACTTT. Its protein is CASSPEGHRGRNSPLHF. V gene TRBV5-6 combines with J gene TRBJ1-6, with 7 bases matching TRBD1. Trimming cost V 4 bases and J 7 bases; bases outside gene matches: 14. CDR1 is SGHDT, CDR2 YYEEEE, per germline. The CDR3 runs to 17 residues. Based on the CDR3 plus reference TRBV5-6 and TRBJ1-6, the full variable domain is DAGVTQSPTHLIKTRGQQVTLRCSPKSGHDTVSWYQQALGQGPQFIFQYYEEEERQRGNFPDRFSGHQFPNYSSELNVNALLLGDSALYLCASSPEGHRGRNSPLHFGNGTRLTVT.

This rearrangement joins TRBV21-1 to TRBJ2-3; the D segment call TRBD2 is taken from the table without a DNA check. TRBV21-1 is reported as a pseudogene. The CDR3 extends over 13 amino acids. The CDR3 sequence: CASPLASTDTQYF. The CDR3 DNA reads as TGTGCCAGCCCGCTAGCGAGCACAGATACGCAGTATTTT.

The chain carries TRBV9 and TRBJ2-5, with TRBD2 as a possible D gene (5 bases). The germline gives CDR1 SGDLS, CDR2 YYNGEE. Deletions cut 0 bases from V and 2 bases from J, with 11 bases between. This CDR3 spans 15 amino acids. The CDR3 region is CASSVGAALQETQYF. Written as DNA, the CDR3 is TGTGCCAGCAGCGTAGGAGCGGCCTTACAAGAGACCCAGTACTTC.

Details on this clone: The junction departs from germline at one end; a sequencing error may be responsible. The chain couples TRBV5-4 to TRBJ2-1; 8 nucleotides match TRBD2. CDR1 and CDR2 from the germline V gene are SGHNT and YYREEE (reference sequence). This CDR3 contains 14 residues. The CDR3 nucleotides read TGCGCCAGCAGCCTCGGGGGGGCCTACAATGAGCAGTTCTTC. It encodes CASSLGGAYNEQFF.

The chain has TRBV27 and TRBJ2-7; TRBD1 aligns across 7 bases. Looked up from germline, CDR1 is MNHEY and CDR2 is SMNVEV (reference sequence). This CDR3 is built from 14 residues. Losses at the gene ends were 8 bases for V and 0 bases for J; bases not matched to a gene: 7. CDR3 in DNA: TGTGCCAGCGCCGGGACAGAGACCTCCTACGAGCAGTACTTC. It codes for CASAGTETSYEQYF.